The subject of this entry is one T cell receptor beta chain. These data are taken from a study of control samples from healthy donors and cancer patients. The CDR3 extends over 16 amino acids. The V end lost 5 bases, the J end lost 5 bases, and 19 bases lay between the germline ends. The germline CDR1 and CDR2 sequences are SGHAT and FQNNGV. The protocol was immunoSEQ multiplex PCR, while the TCRdb copy is restricted to in-frame clones and leaves out a portion. The sample lists about 83,000 clones, 91% occurring once. This sequence was found in a man aged 50 to 59 in good health. The V call is TRBV11-2, the J call TRBJ1-5; TRBD1 might be the D (6 bases). What was sequenced was blood. CDR3 in amino acids: CASSLSANRVDQPQHF. As DNA, the CDR3 is TGTGCCAGCAGCCTCTCCGCAAACAGGGTCGATCAGCCCCAGCATTTT.